The clone carrying this TCR beta chain has more than one count but fewer than ten. Its antigen is as yet unknown. The CDR3 length is 14 residues. Germline V CDR1 and CDR2: MNHEY, SVGAGI. The V and J ends lost 7 bases and 5 bases, in that order; junction bases with no gene match: 11. The PCR contained 60 Vbeta and 13 Jbeta primers. Some clones are missing from TCRdb's copy, which holds only in-frame ones; the method was immunoSEQ multiplex PCR. The profile shows about 160,000 clones, about 68% of them singletons. The data belong to a study of cytomegalovirus exposure and HLA in healthy donors. Regarding the study as a whole: A missense variant in DCLRE1C was later tied to TCR beta V- and J-gene trimming. Reported results showed that the classifier diagnosed cytomegalovirus status with high specificity and sensitivity. Evidence from a later analysis indicated that most CMV-associated TCR beta chains looked HLA-restricted.

This chain links TRBV6-5 with TRBJ2-7, with 7 nucleotides matching TRBD2. Sequencing was performed on PBMCs. The receptor's source is a female donor in good health and CMV-seronegative. This CDR3 reads CASIEPAGRHEQYF. The CDR3 nucleotides are TGTGCCAGCATTGAGCCAGCGGGACGCCACGAGCAGTACTTC.